The 27 T cell receptor beta chains below come from one sample, sequenced in a study of tumor and adjacent non-tumor tissue in lung cancer (dated 2018 in TCRdb). The library was obtained by multiplex PCR. Sequencing used an Illumina HiSeq 2500. TCRbeta libraries were constructed through three rounds of nested PCR with primers (Table S4) according to protocols modified from ARM-PCR. In TCRdb, the public reads were trimmed at Q25 with fastp and aligned with MiXCR, with productive beta chains retained. Here each entry gathers all rows of one CDR3 protein and keeps the most common genes and DNA. The sample contains around 80,000 distinct CDR3 sequences, 80% to 90% of them found a single time. About half of the sample comes from the top ten. RNA was extracted from bulk unsorted tissue and checked for quality with a NanoDrop ND-1000 and an Agilent 2100. Distant non-tumor tissue taken more than 3 cm from the tumor edge was used as the normal lung sample.

Source material: distant non-tumor lung tissue. The source of these receptors is a man aged 60-69 years with non-small cell lung cancer.

CDR3 in DNA: TGTGCCAGCAGCGCCTCACTGATGGGTGGCTACACCTTC. Encoded protein: CASSASLMGGYTF. The rearrangement joins TRBV11-2 to TRBJ1-2; D is unclear. Germline V gene sequence: CDR1 SGHAT, CDR2 FQNNGV. Trimming removed 5 bases from V and 7 bases from J, with 14 bases in between. The CDR3 is 13 residues long. The full variable domain, completed using reference TRBV11-2 and TRBJ1-2, is EAGVAQSPRYKIIEKRQSVAFWCNPISGHATLYWYQQILGQGPKLLIQFQNNGVVDDSQLPKDRFSAERLKGVDSTLKIQPAKLEDSAVYLCASSASLMGGYTFGSGTRLTVV.

The chain uses TRBV11-2 and TRBJ2-5, with D possibly TRBD2 on 5 matching bases. The end of the DNA fits TRBJ2-1 better, so the J call may be wrong. Germline V CDR1 and CDR2: SGHAT, FQNNGV. The CDR3 is 14 residues long. CDR3 coding DNA: TGTGCCAGCCCGAAGCGGCAGAGCGACAATGAGCAGTTCTTC. Encoded protein: CASPKRQSDNEQFF.

The V call is TRBV11-3, the J call TRBJ2-3; tentative D call: TRBD1 (6 bases). V was trimmed by 6 bases and J by 4 bases, leaving 14 bases between them. The CDR3 loop spans 14 amino acids. Per germline, CDR1 SGHNT and CDR2 YENEEA. The CDR3 sequence is CASSPTGRSDTQYF. DNA for the CDR3: TGTGCCAGCAGTCCCACAGGGAGATCAGATACGCAGTATTTT.

Regarding this clonotype: One end of the junction varies from germline; a read error may be responsible. The chain is built from TRBV11-2 and TRBJ2-6, with 7 positions matching TRBD1. Germline values: CDR1 SGHAT, CDR2 FQNNGV. The length of the CDR3 is 19 residues. The CDR3 protein is CASSVVPKDRPSGANALTF. CDR3 in DNA: TGTGCCAGCAGCGTAGTTCCAAAGGACAGGCCCTCAGGGGCCAACGCCCTGACTTTT.

Turning to this clonotype: Since no conserved phenylalanine or tryptophan closes the CDR3, a read error is the likely cause. This chain connects TRBV20-1 to TRBJ2-1; a weak D match, TRBD1 (6 bases). Germline V gene lookup returns CDR1 DFQATT and CDR2 SNEGSKA (reference sequence). This CDR3 comprises 14 residues. V lost 5 bases and J lost 6, with 17 bases in between. The DNA of the CDR3 is TGCAGTGCTCCCCACCCACAGGGTGTCAATGAGCAGTTCTTA. Its protein is CSAPHPQGVNEQFL.

On this clonotype itself: Germline and junction disagree at one end, which may indicate a read error. The chain is built from TRBV6-8 and TRBJ2-5, with a weak D call TRBD2 (5 bases). The germline V gene encodes CDR1 MNHGY and CDR2 SAAAGT. This CDR3 comprises 15 residues. In nucleotides, the CDR3 is TGTGACAGCATCCCCCCCTCTGGAGGCCGGGAGACCCAGTACTTC. It translates to CDSIPPSGGRETQYF.

In regard to this clonotype: A junction end diverges from the germline sequence, so it may reflect a read error. V gene TRBV6-2 or TRBV6-3 combines with J gene TRBJ2-1, with TRBD2 identical over 9 bases. The CDR3 spans 16 residues. CDR1 and CDR2 (germline): MNHEY, SVGEGT. CDR3 residues: CASNRPRLAGRYEKFF. In nucleotides, the CDR3 is TGTGCCAGCAATCGGCCCAGGCTAGCGGGGCGATATGAGAAGTTCTTT.

For this clonotype: The junction does not match germline at one end; this may be a read error. The J gene is TRBJ2-6, the V gene TRBV11-2, with a weak D call TRBD1 (5 bases). The CDR3 length is 14 residues. In germline, CDR1 is SGHAT, CDR2 FQNNGV. CDR3 nucleotides: TGTGTCAACAGTCCTAACTCTGGGGCCAACTTCCTGACTTTC. Translated: CVNSPNSGANFLTF.

This chain links TRBV4-3 with TRBJ2-7; 9 bases agree with TRBD2. The V gene's germline CDR1 is LGHNA and CDR2 YSLEER. CDR3 size: 15 residues. CDR3 coding DNA: TGCGTCAGTAGCCAAGGGACTAGCTACTCCTACGAGCAGTACTTC. Translating it yields CVSSQGTSYSYEQYF.

With respect to this clonotype: One junction end disagrees with the germline gene, perhaps due to a read error. The chain has TRBV20-1 and TRBJ1-2, with D perhaps matching TRBD1 (5 bases). Germline lookup yields CDR1 DFQATT and CDR2 SNEGSKA (reference sequence). The CDR3 is made up of 13 amino acids. The CDR3 is CSSSAQAVYGYTF. The CDR3 DNA follows: TGCAGTTCTAGCGCACAGGCGGTTTATGGCTACACCTTC.

The chain's CDR3 is CASSAWGQYSTYEQYF. CDR3 nucleotide sequence: TGTGCCAGCAGCGCTTGGGGACAGTATAGCACCTACGAGCAGTACTTC. The chain has TRBV6-5 and TRBJ2-7, with 7 bases fitting TRBD1. The CDR3 extends over 16 amino acids. V lost 6 bases, J lost 2 bases, and 13 bases stayed unmatched. The germline V gene has CDR1 MNHEY and CDR2 SVGAGI.

A word on this clonotype: It is likely a read error, because the conserved phenylalanine at the end of the CDR3 is missing. The V and J genes are TRBV11-3 and TRBJ2-1; maybe TRBD2 (6 bases). CDR1 is SGHNT, CDR2 YENEEA, per germline. CDR3 size: 15 residues. This CDR3 is CASSPTSWSYNEQFL. Written as DNA, the CDR3 is TGTGCCAGCAGCCCCACTAGCTGGTCCTACAATGAACAGTTCCTC.

Notes on this clonotype: Compared with germline, one end of the junction differs, possibly owing to a read error. The V and J genes are TRBV29-1 and TRBJ2-2; D is perhaps TRBD1 or TRBD2 (5 bases each). This CDR3 is built from 11 residues. Germline V gene lookup returns CDR1 SQVTM and CDR2 ANQGSEA. Written as DNA, the CDR3 is TGCAGCGCTGGAGGACTGGGGGAGCTTTTTTTT. Its translation: CSAGGLGELFF.

Regarding this clonotype: The junction and the germline gene differ at one end; a read error may be behind it. The V gene is TRBV20-1, the J gene TRBJ1-5; 7 bases are shared with TRBD1. Germline lookup yields CDR1 DFQATT and CDR2 SNEGSKA (reference sequence). The CDR3 has 14 amino acids. The CDR3 region has the DNA TGCAGTGCTCGAGTCCGGGACAGAGATCAGTCCCAGCATTTT. Translating it yields CSARVRDRDQSQHF.

There are many counts of this clonotype. CDR3 in amino acids: CASSSPHRGTSGRAETQYF. The DNA for the CDR3 is TGTGCCAGCAGTTCCCCCCACCGGGGGACTAGCGGGAGGGCAGAGACCCAGTACTTC. This chain joins TRBV6-6 and TRBJ2-5; 16 bases are a match to TRBD2. Germline values: CDR1 MNHNY, CDR2 SVGAGI (reference sequence). V lost 4 bases, J lost 4 bases, and 12 bases stayed unmatched. The CDR3 loop spans 19 amino acids.

This clonotype occurred once. A junction end diverges from the germline sequence, so it may reflect a read error. The V call is TRBV11-2, the J call TRBJ2-5, with D uncertain. The CDR3 is 13 amino acids. Germline assignment: CDR1 SGHAT and CDR2 FQNNGV. CDR3 sequence reads: CASSSIEDETQYF. DNA for the CDR3: TGTGCCAGCAGCTCTATAGAGGATGAGACCCAATACTTC.

Worth noting for this clonotype: The junction departs from the called germline gene at one end, perhaps through a read error. The chain uses TRBV6-1 and TRBJ2-2; 7 bases are shared with TRBD1. This CDR3 is built from 16 residues. From germline, CDR1 is MNHNS and CDR2 SASEGT. CDR3 in amino acids: CASRDDRALRAGELFF. In DNA form, the CDR3 reads TGCGCCAGCAGGGACGACAGGGCTTTGCGCGCCGGGGAGCTGTTTTTT.

In its sample, this clonotype was seen a few times. Since no conserved phenylalanine or tryptophan closes the CDR3, a read error is the likely cause. The V gene is TRBV11-2, the J gene TRBJ2-7; D uncertain. The germline CDR1 and CDR2 sequences are SGHAT and FQNNGV. The V gene lost 5 bases and the J gene lost 0 bases, with 11 bases spanning the gap. This CDR3 has 14 amino acids. CDR3 protein: CASSVLHSSYEQYY. The CDR3 nucleotides read TGTGCCAGCAGCGTATTGCACAGCTCCTACGAGCAGTACTAC.

Note on this clonotype: Germline and junction disagree at one end, which may indicate a read error. The chain has TRBV11-3 and TRBJ1-1; D may be TRBD1 (5 bases). CDR3 length equals 14 residues. Germline V CDR1 and CDR2: SGHNT, YENEEA. CDR3 in amino acids: CASHTQVRNTEVFF. The CDR3 nucleotides read TGTGCCAGCCACACACAGGTACGAAACACTGAAGTTTTCTTT.

Concerning this clonotype itself: Mismatch with germline at one junction end may stem from a read error. The chain uses TRBV11-1 and TRBJ2-4; 14 bases are a match to TRBD2. Germline values: CDR1 SGHAT, CDR2 FQDESV (reference sequence). The CDR3 is 16 residues long. The CDR3: CVSSQTSGRAKNIQYF. DNA for the CDR3: TGTGTCAGCAGCCAGACTAGCGGGAGGGCCAAAAACATTCAGTATTTC.

This clonotype occurred a few times. Since a much larger clone is just one base distant, this may be a read error. The genes are TRBV20-1 and TRBJ1-5, with D perhaps matching TRBD1 (6 bases). V was pared by 3 bases and J by 3 bases, with 15 bases between. The CDR3 loop spans 15 amino acids. Germline V gives CDR1 DFQATT, CDR2 SNEGSKA (reference sequence). The CDR3 spells CSARRAGVFNQPQHF. Written as DNA, the CDR3 is TGCAGTGCTAGGAGGGCAGGGGTTTTCAATCAGCCCCAGCATTTT.

CDR3 nucleotides: TGCAGTGCTAGAGATGGATGGAGGTCGGACGAAAAACTGTTTTTT. Encoded protein: CSARDGWRSDEKLFF. The chain employs TRBV20-1 and TRBJ1-4; D unclear. The germline V gene has CDR1 DFQATT and CDR2 SNEGSKA (reference sequence). The germline V and J ends were trimmed by 0 bases and 8 bases, with 16 bases remaining between them. The CDR3 covers 15 residues.

About this clonotype: The junction shows a germline mismatch at one end, possibly a read error. The V and J genes are TRBV4-2 and TRBJ2-1; tentatively, D is TRBD1 (6 bases). There are 16 residues in the CDR3. Germline V gives CDR1 LGHNA, CDR2 YNFKEQ. DNA for the CDR3: TGTGCCAGTAGCCATGATTGGACACAGGGAAGCAATGAGCAGTTCTTC. It yields the protein CASSHDWTQGSNEQFF.

As concerns this clonotype: An end of the junction differs from the germline gene, which may be a read error. The chain combines TRBV6-5 with TRBJ2-7; no firm D call. This CDR3 is 16 amino acids long. From germline, CDR1 is MNHEY and CDR2 SVGAGI. This CDR3 is CAISYTSTCASYEQYF. For the CDR3, the DNA is TGTGCCATCAGTTACACCTCGACATGTGCCTCCTACGAACAGTACTTC.

A word on this clonotype: The germline gene is not matched at one end of the junction; a read error may be the cause. J is TRBJ2-2 and V is TRBV13; D is perhaps TRBD2 (5 bases). The length of the CDR3 is 12 residues. The germline V gene encodes CDR1 PRHDT and CDR2 FYEKMQ (reference sequence). CDR3 nucleotide sequence: TGTACCAGCAGCCGGCAGGCCGGGGAGCTGTATTTT. It translates to CTSSRQAGELYF.

As concerns this clonotype: Germline is not matched at one junction end, which may reflect a read error. The chain uses TRBV20-1 and TRBJ2-7; no definite D call. CDR3 length: 12 amino acids. CDR1 is DFQATT, CDR2 SNEGSKA, per germline (reference sequence). CDR3 loop: CIASPVTYEQYF. The CDR3 nucleotides are TGCATAGCTAGTCCGGTCACCTACGAGCAGTATTTC.

About this clonotype: At one boundary the junction diverges from the germline segment, which might be a read error. The rearrangement links TRBV13 to TRBJ2-1, with no clear D. Germline V gene lookup returns CDR1 PRHDT and CDR2 FYEKMQ (reference sequence). The length of the CDR3 is 15 residues. CDR3 sequence reads: CASSRSWNSYNEKFF. The CDR3 nucleotides are TGTGCCAGCAGCCGATCGTGGAACTCCTACAATGAGAAGTTCTTC.